The 31 T cell receptor beta chains below come from one sample, sequenced in a study of blood T cell repertoires in COVID-19. TCRdb's copy holds only in-frame clones and misses some; the assay was immunoSEQ multiplex PCR. Of roughly 230,000 clones listed, 85% to 90% were seen once; the top ten hold 4.6%. The sample taken for sequencing was peripheral blood. These TCRs come from a woman in her forties who had recovered from COVID-19.

The rearrangement joins TRBV2 to TRBJ1-2; maybe TRBD1 (6 bases). The CDR3 extends over 13 amino acids. V gave up 5 bases and J gave up 6 bases, with 13 bases separating them. The V gene's germline CDR1 is SNHLY and CDR2 FYNNEI. This CDR3 is CASSLYNRDGYTF. CDR3 in DNA: TGTGCCAGCAGTCTTTATAACAGGGATGGCTACACCTTC. Full variable domain (missing parts from reference TRBV2 and TRBJ1-2): EPEVTQTPSHQVTQMGQEVILRCVPISNHLYFYWYRQILGQKVEFLVSFYNNEISEKSEIFDDQFSVERPDGSNFTLKIRSTKLEDSAMYFCASSLYNRDGYTFGSGTRLTVV.

The CDR3 nucleotides are TGTGCCAGCAGTTTTCCCGGACAGGGGATCGGTGAGACCTTC. Residues: CASSFPGQGIGETF. This chain connects TRBV28 to TRBJ1-2; TRBD1 agrees at 9 bases. The ends lost 3 bases at V and 14 bases at J; junction bases unmatched: 13. The CDR3 spans 14 residues. CDR1 and CDR2 from the germline V gene are MDHEN and SYDVKM.

The rearrangement joins TRBV28 to TRBJ1-2; a weak D match, TRBD1 (6 bases). Germline lookup yields CDR1 MDHEN and CDR2 SYDVKM. The CDR3 length is 15 residues. The V and J ends lost 5 bases and 4 bases respectively, with 17 bases between them. In DNA, the CDR3 is TGTGCCAGCAGTCCGCCGGTTGGGGGCTTCTATGGCTACACCTTC. It yields the protein CASSPPVGGFYGYTF.

This sequence joins TRBV6-5 and TRBJ1-1; D is unclear. The CDR3 covers 13 residues. Germline V gene sequence: CDR1 MNHEY, CDR2 SVGAGI. V lost 8 bases to trimming and J lost 0 bases, with 10 bases between them. The CDR3 sequence is CASEGFLNTEAFF. CDR3 bases: TGTGCCAGCGAGGGTTTCTTGAACACTGAAGCTTTCTTT.

This clone was detected once. The V and J genes are TRBV30 and TRBJ1-4; a weak D match, TRBD1 (6 bases). Looked up from germline, CDR1 is GTSNPN and CDR2 is SVGIG (reference sequence). This CDR3 is built from 13 residues. V was clipped by 3 bases and J by 6 bases, with 11 bases between them. CDR3 sequence: CAWRVRGDEKLFF. DNA for the CDR3: TGTGCCTGGAGGGTCAGGGGTGATGAAAAACTGTTTTTT.

V and J are TRBV4-2 and TRBJ2-3, with D perhaps matching TRBD2 (6 bases). CDR3 length: 16 residues. V lost 0 bases and J 2 bases, leaving 12 bases between the germline ends. CDR1 is LGHNA and CDR2 is YNFKEQ in the germline V gene. This chain's CDR3 is CASSQELDYNTDTQYF. The CDR3 DNA follows: TGTGCCAGCAGCCAAGAGTTGGACTACAACACAGATACGCAGTATTTT.

The chain links TRBV6-4 to TRBJ2-1; TRBD2 is a possible D gene (5 bases). V was trimmed by 2 bases and J by 7 bases, leaving 9 bases between them. This CDR3 spans 13 amino acids. Germline CDR1 reads MRHNA; CDR2 reads SNTAGT. The DNA for the CDR3 is TGTGCCAGCAGTGACCCTCCGGGGAATGAGCAGTTCTTC. Translation gives CASSDPPGNEQFF.

CDR3 coding DNA: TGTGCCTGGATAAGGGGCGCAGGATATGGCTACACCTTC. Translated, it gives CAWIRGAGYGYTF. V is TRBV30 and J is TRBJ1-2; D might be TRBD1 (5 bases). Trimming stripped 4 bases from V and 5 bases from J, with 14 bases between. CDR3 size: 13 residues. The germline V gene encodes CDR1 GTSNPN and CDR2 SVGIG (reference sequence).

The CDR3 DNA follows: TGTGCCAGCAGCCTAGACGTGAGAAACATTCAGTACTTC. Residues: CASSLDVRNIQYF. This chain links TRBV27 with TRBJ2-4, with D unclear. The germline CDR1 and CDR2 sequences are MNHEY and SMNVEV (reference sequence). Trimming shortened V by 6 bases and J by 6 bases, and 12 bases separated the two germline ends. The CDR3 is 13 residues long.

This chain joins TRBV5-5 and TRBJ2-1; 11 bases match TRBD2. The CDR3 runs 14 residues. The germline V gene encodes CDR1 SGHKS and CDR2 YYEKEE (reference sequence). After removal of 7 bases from V and 7 bases from J, the junction contained 7 bases not matched to a gene. The CDR3 bases are TGTGCCAGCCGTAGCGGGGGGGCAGGGAATGAGCAGTTCTTC. Its protein product is CASRSGGAGNEQFF.

The chain recombines TRBV2 with TRBJ2-7, with 7 bases fitting TRBD1. Trimming at V came to 10 bases and at J to 3 bases, leaving 9 bases not matched to a gene. Germline lookup yields CDR1 SNHLY and CDR2 FYNNEI. The CDR3 runs to 13 residues. The CDR3 DNA reads as TGTGCCAATTTCCGGGACAGTTTCTACGAGCAGTACGTC. Translating gives CANFRDSFYEQYV.

This chain links TRBV2 with TRBJ2-1, with 8 bases identical to TRBD2. CDR1 is SNHLY and CDR2 is FYNNEI in the germline V gene. V was pared by 3 bases and J by 2 bases, with 6 bases of the junction left unmatched. The CDR3 totals 16 residues. CDR3: CASSEMGAGAYNEQFF. In nucleotides, the CDR3 is TGTGCCAGCAGTGAGATGGGAGCGGGGGCCTACAATGAGCAGTTCTTC.

This CDR3 reads CASSQPIDSHNEQFF. The CDR3 DNA reads as TGTGCCAGCAGCCAGCCGATAGATTCCCACAATGAGCAGTTCTTC. The chain combines TRBV3-1 (or the pseudogene TRBV3-2) with TRBJ2-1; D not certain. Trimming pared 3 bases from V and 5 bases from J, leaving 14 bases between. Germline CDR1 is LGHDT and CDR2 is YNNKEL (reference sequence). The CDR3 has 15 amino acids.

This chain joins TRBV7-9 and TRBJ2-4; D gene unclear. Trimming shortened V by 0 bases and J by 6 bases, and 6 bases separated the two germline ends. Germline lookup yields CDR1 SEHNR and CDR2 FQNEAQ (reference sequence). The CDR3 runs to 13 residues. CDR3: CASSLASGNIQYF. CDR3 coding DNA: TGTGCCAGCAGCTTAGCGTCAGGAAACATTCAGTACTTC.

Remarks on this clone: Compared with germline, one end of the junction differs, possibly owing to a read error. Other nucleotide sequences from this sample produce the same CDR3. The chain links TRBV12-3 or TRBV12-4 to TRBJ1-2; D possibly corresponds to TRBD1 (5 bases). CDR3 length: 13 residues. As DNA, the CDR3 is TGTGCCAGTAGTTTTGGCAGGGTAAATGGCTACACCTTC. Translation: CASSFGRVNGYTF.

The chain recombines TRBV30 with TRBJ2-3; D might be TRBD1 (6 bases). CDR1 and CDR2 from the germline V gene are GTSNPN and SVGIG (reference sequence). The CDR3 contains 14 residues. Trimming left V 2 bases short and J 0 bases short, with 9 bases between. The CDR3 DNA is TGTGCCTGGAGTCGACAGGCGAGCACAGATACGCAGTATTTT. Residues: CAWSRQASTDTQYF.

J is TRBJ2-1 and V is TRBV6-5, with 7 bases aligning to TRBD2. Germline V lookup: CDR1 MNHEY, CDR2 SVGAGI. The CDR3 loop spans 14 amino acids. J was trimmed by 7 bases and V by 9 bases; bases with no gene match: 12. The CDR3 sequence is CASQTSRSLNEQFF. CDR3 sequence (DNA): TGTGCCAGTCAGACTAGCCGCTCTTTAAATGAGCAGTTCTTC.

V gene TRBV12-5 combines with J gene TRBJ1-5; D is uncertain. Germline CDR1 reads LGHNT; CDR2 reads FRNRAP. This CDR3 spans 12 amino acids. Trimming took off 6 bases at V and 6 bases at J, with 9 bases between the two ends. The chain's CDR3 is CASGPDTQPQHF. The CDR3 nucleotides read TGTGCTAGTGGACCCGACACTCAGCCCCAGCATTTT.

V usage is TRBV24-1 and J usage is TRBJ2-4, with D maybe TRBD2 (6 bases). Trimming pared 1 base from V and 6 bases from J, leaving 9 bases between. CDR1 KGHDR and CDR2 SFDVKD come from the germline V gene. The CDR3 consists of 14 residues. DNA of the CDR3: TGTGCCACCAGTGATTTTGGAGGGTCAAACATTCAGTACTTC. Amino acid sequence: CATSDFGGSNIQYF.

The chain employs TRBV7-6 and TRBJ2-3; D not certain. Trimming stripped 4 bases from V and 6 bases from J, with 5 bases between. CDR1 is SGHVS and CDR2 is FNYEAQ in the germline V gene. This CDR3 spans 11 amino acids. In DNA, the CDR3 is TGTGCCAGCAGCTCGCGGGATACGCAGTATTTT. It encodes CASSSRDTQYF.

J is TRBJ2-1 and V is TRBV2; the match to TRBD2 covers 9 bases. V gave up 7 bases and J gave up 7 bases; unmatched junction bases: 8. The CDR3 extends over 14 amino acids. The germline CDR1 and CDR2 sequences are SNHLY and FYNNEI. The CDR3 spells CASKEAGGRNEQFF. In DNA, the CDR3 is TGTGCCAGCAAGGAGGCGGGGGGGCGAAATGAGCAGTTCTTC. Complete variable domain (other parts from reference TRBV2 and TRBJ2-1): EPEVTQTPSHQVTQMGQEVILRCVPISNHLYFYWYRQILGQKVEFLVSFYNNEISEKSEIFDDQFSVERPDGSNFTLKIRSTKLEDSAMYFCASKEAGGRNEQFFGPGTRLTVL.

This clone showed up just a few times. CDR3 loop: CASRGGGHQPQHF. The CDR3 DNA reads as TGTGCCAGCAGGGGAGGGGGGCATCAGCCCCAGCATTTT. The gene calls are TRBV6-5 and TRBJ1-5, with D possibly matching TRBD1 (6 bases). This CDR3 spans 13 amino acids. Trimming left V 6 bases short and J 5 bases short, with 11 bases between. Looked up from germline, CDR1 is MNHEY and CDR2 is SVGAGI.

V usage is TRBV12-5 and J usage is TRBJ2-5; unclear D gene. V was pared by 2 bases and J by 9 bases, with 10 bases between. The CDR3 is 12 residues long. Looked up from germline, CDR1 is LGHNT and CDR2 is FRNRAP. The CDR3 coding sequence is TGTGCTAGTGGTTTGACTAAGTTGGCCCAGTACTTC. Translating it yields CASGLTKLAQYF.

This chain joins TRBV10-3 and TRBJ1-5; 8 bases are shared with TRBD1. The V segment lost 7 bases and the J segment 2 bases; nucleotides outside the gene matches: 7. The germline V gene has CDR1 ENHRY and CDR2 SYGVKD. This CDR3 has 15 amino acids. CDR3 residues: CAITRTGSGNQPQHF. CDR3 nucleotide sequence: TGTGCCATCACTCGGACAGGGTCGGGCAATCAGCCCCAGCATTTT.

In its sample, this clone was seen a few times. This rearrangement joins TRBV7-2 to TRBJ1-2; D gene unclear. The germline gives CDR1 SGHTA, CDR2 FQGNSA. This CDR3 has 14 residues. V lost 3 bases and J lost 4, with 12 bases in between. The CDR3 spells CASSFRRGPYGYTF. In DNA form, the CDR3 reads TGTGCCAGCAGCTTTAGGAGAGGTCCCTATGGCTACACCTTC.

The CDR3 sequence: CASIGQGFDEQYF. DNA of the CDR3: TGTGCCAGCATAGGACAGGGGTTTGACGAGCAGTACTTC. This chain uses TRBV12-3 or TRBV12-4 with TRBJ2-7; TRBD1 matches 9 bases. Unmatched junction bases numbered 6, after V lost 7 bases and J lost 5 bases. CDR3 length: 13 residues.

The V gene is TRBV6-6, the J gene TRBJ1-5; possible D gene TRBD1, 5 bases. The CDR3 covers 13 residues. V was clipped by 10 bases and J by 2 bases, with 12 bases between them. Germline values: CDR1 MNHNY, CDR2 SVGAGI (reference sequence). The CDR3 DNA is TGTGCCACCCACCCGGGGGGCAATCAGCCCCAGCATTTT. Translation gives CATHPGGNQPQHF.

V gene TRBV2 combines with J gene TRBJ2-3; D unresolved. V lost 7 bases and J 2 bases, leaving 7 bases between the germline ends. CDR1 is SNHLY and CDR2 is FYNNEI in the germline V gene. This CDR3 comprises 12 residues. Here the CDR3 reads CASNFNTDTQYF. CDR3 DNA sequence: TGTGCCAGCAATTTTAACACAGATACGCAGTATTTT.

V gene TRBV28 combines with J gene TRBJ1-2, with a possible D match to TRBD1 (5 bases). This CDR3 contains 15 residues. Germline V gives CDR1 MDHEN, CDR2 SYDVKM. Trimming shortened V by 6 bases and J by 2 bases, and 16 bases separated the two germline ends. CDR3 amino acids: CASRPLDGGNYGYTF. In DNA, the CDR3 is TGTGCCAGCAGACCCCTCGACGGGGGAAACTATGGCTACACCTTC.

The V gene is TRBV10-3, the J gene TRBJ2-5, with 7 bases identical to TRBD2. The length of the CDR3 is 12 residues. V lost 11 bases, J lost 5 bases, and 8 bases stayed unmatched. Germline lookup yields CDR1 ENHRY and CDR2 SYGVKD. The CDR3 spells CAARGEGETQYF. In DNA, the CDR3 is TGTGCCGCCAGAGGGGAGGGGGAGACCCAGTACTTC.

The V gene is TRBV12-3 or TRBV12-4, the J gene TRBJ2-4, with 12 bases matching TRBD2. J gave up 9 bases and V 4 bases, and 1 base lay outside the gene matches. The CDR3 covers 13 residues. CDR3 DNA sequence: TGTGCCAGCAGTTCTAGCGGGAGGGGCATTCAGTACTTC. This translates into CASSSSGRGIQYF.